What follows is one TCR beta chain and its context. The data stem from a study of human CD4 T cells and Enterobacteriaceae. Clones were read by immunoSEQ multiplex PCR, and TCRdb kept only the in-frame ones, dropping some. The sample lists 25,000 to 30,000 clones, just under 85% occurring once. The memory gate held CD4+ cells that were not CD45RA+CCR7+CD95- naive cells, over 95% pure. CD4 and CD14 magnetic microbeads positively selected total CD4+ T cells and monocytes. Trimming took off 3 bases at V and 2 bases at J, with 16 bases between the two ends. Germline CDR1 is SQVTM and CDR2 is ANQGSEA. The CDR3 runs 15 residues.

Sequencing used memory CD4+ T cells from blood. The TCR comes from a human donor in good health. The genes are TRBV29-1 and TRBJ1-1; D not certain. In DNA form, the CDR3 reads TGCAGCGTTGAGCTACATGCGTCTAGCAACACTGAAGCTTTCTTT. Translated: CSVELHASSNTEAFF.